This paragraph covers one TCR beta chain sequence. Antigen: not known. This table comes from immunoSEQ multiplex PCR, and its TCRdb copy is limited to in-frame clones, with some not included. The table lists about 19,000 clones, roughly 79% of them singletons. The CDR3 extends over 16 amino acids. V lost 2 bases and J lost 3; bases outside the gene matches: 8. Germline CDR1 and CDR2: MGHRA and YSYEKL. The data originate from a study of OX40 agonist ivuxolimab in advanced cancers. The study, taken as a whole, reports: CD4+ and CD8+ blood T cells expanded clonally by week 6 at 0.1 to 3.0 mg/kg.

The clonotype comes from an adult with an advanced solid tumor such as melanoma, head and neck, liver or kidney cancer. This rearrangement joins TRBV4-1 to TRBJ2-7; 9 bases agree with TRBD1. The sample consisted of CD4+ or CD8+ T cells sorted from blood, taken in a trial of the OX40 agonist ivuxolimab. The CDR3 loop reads CASSQSKGQGHYEQYF. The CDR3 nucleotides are TGCGCCAGCAGCCAATCCAAGGGACAGGGTCACTACGAGCAGTACTTC.